The entry below gives a single TCR beta chain sequence along with its context. TCRdb fed the 5' RACE reads into MiXCR, producing one record per CDR3 protein. This sample has 450,000 or so distinct CDR3 sequences, with 24% found just once. These data originate in a study of identical twins. The data also belong to a second study, concerning T cells expressing NK-cell markers. That paper notes: Cells sorted as CD3+CD56+NKG2C+, CD3+CD56+NKG2C- and CD3+CD56-NKG2C+ T cells supplied the TCR beta repertoires.

This TCR derives from a woman aged 18 to 35 in good health. The source material was CD4+ T cells sorted from blood.

The CDR3 is CSAQTSGPYNEQFF. CDR3 in DNA: TGCAGTGCCCAGACTAGCGGGCCCTACAATGAGCAGTTCTTC. This rearrangement joins TRBV20-1 to TRBJ2-1, with 10 bases identical to TRBD2. The CDR3 loop spans 14 amino acids. The junction had 4 bases not matched to a gene; V was cut back by 6 bases and J by 2 bases. The germline CDR1 and CDR2 sequences are DFQATT and SNEGSKA (reference sequence).